Below, 11 T cell receptor beta chains from the same sample are listed, as sequenced in a study of blood T cell repertoires in COVID-19. Clones were sequenced by immunoSEQ multiplex PCR, and TCRdb holds only the in-frame ones, with some missing. The sample lists approximately 400,000 clones, 70% to 90% occurring once. Material: PBMCs or T cells enriched from blood (not recorded which). The receptor source for this set is a woman aged 18-29 years who had recovered from COVID-19.

This chain joins TRBV10-2 and TRBJ1-6; TRBD1 might be the D (6 bases). CDR1 is WSHSY and CDR2 is SAAADI in the germline V gene. V lost 4 bases to trimming and J lost 6 bases, with 7 bases between them. This CDR3 region has 13 residues. CDR3 amino acids: CASSVGGNSPLHF. CDR3 sequence (DNA): TGCGCCAGCAGTGTAGGGGGTAATTCACCCCTCCACTTT.

This sequence joins TRBV9 and TRBJ2-3; the match to TRBD2 covers 8 bases. With V trimmed by 0 bases and J by 5 bases, 5 bases remained unmatched. The V gene's germline CDR1 is SGDLS and CDR2 YYNGEE. CDR3 length: 15 amino acids. CDR3 loop: CASSVGGGLGDTQYF. The CDR3 DNA is TGTGCCAGCAGCGTAGGCGGGGGGCTTGGAGATACGCAGTATTTT.

The table lists this clone with a count of one. This rearrangement joins TRBV30 to TRBJ1-4, with D perhaps matching TRBD1 (5 bases). With 1 base removed from V and 6 bases from J, the gap between germline ends came to 12 bases. This CDR3 is built from 14 residues. Germline V gene lookup returns CDR1 GTSNPN and CDR2 SVGIG (reference sequence). The CDR3 DNA reads TGTGCCTGGAGTGGAGCGGGGGAAGATGAAAAACTGTTTTTT. Translation: CAWSGAGEDEKLFF.

The chain uses TRBV7-3 and TRBJ2-1; the match to TRBD2 covers 10 bases. Trimming at V came to 1 base and at J to 7 bases, leaving 10 bases not matched to a gene. This CDR3 comprises 17 residues. Germline-derived CDR1 and CDR2 are SGHTA and FQGTGA. CDR3 in amino acids: CASSLIGSGGRWNEQFF. The DNA for the CDR3 is TGTGCCAGCAGCTTAATAGGTAGCGGGGGGCGGTGGAATGAGCAGTTCTTC.

This clone came up once. The CDR3 reads CASSELDVNSPLHF. CDR3 in DNA: TGTGCCAGCAGTGAATTAGATGTGAATTCACCCCTCCACTTT. V and J are TRBV6-1 and TRBJ1-6; D not resolved. The germline V and J ends were trimmed by 2 bases and 7 bases, with 9 bases remaining between them. From germline, CDR1 is MNHNS and CDR2 SASEGT. This CDR3 comprises 14 residues.

CDR3 protein: CASSRRLRSLGSPLHF. DNA of the CDR3: TGTGCCAGCAGCCGGAGACTTAGGTCCCTCGGTTCACCCCTCCACTTT. J is TRBJ1-6 and V is TRBV3-1 (or the pseudogene TRBV3-2), with unresolved D. CDR3 length equals 16 residues. V gave up 4 bases and J gave up 9 bases, with 19 bases separating them. In germline, CDR1 is LGHDT, CDR2 YNNKEL (reference sequence).

This rearrangement joins TRBV4-1 to TRBJ1-3, with 9 bases aligning to TRBD1. Germline V gives CDR1 MGHRA, CDR2 YSYEKL. This CDR3 comprises 16 residues. The ends lost 1 base at V and 1 base at J; junction bases unmatched: 2. Here the CDR3 reads CASSQGQGESGNTIYF. In DNA form, the CDR3 reads TGCGCCAGCAGCCAAGGACAGGGGGAGTCTGGAAACACCATATATTTT.

The chain links TRBV18 to TRBJ1-1; 8 bases line up with TRBD1. Germline V gene data show CDR1 as KGHSH and CDR2 as LQKENI. V dropped 7 bases and J dropped 7; count of bases not matched to a gene: 8. The CDR3 covers 13 residues. The CDR3 nucleotides read TGTGCCAGCTTCGAGCCAGGGGGCAGTGAAGCTTTCTTT. Amino acids: CASFEPGGSEAFF.

This chain joins TRBV6-1 and TRBJ1-4; D is perhaps TRBD1 (6 bases). The CDR3 runs 14 residues. V was clipped by 2 bases and J by 8 bases, with 12 bases between them. The germline gives CDR1 MNHNS, CDR2 SASEGT. The CDR3 region has the DNA TGTGCCAGCAGTGAAACAGGGATTGGGGAAAAACTGTTTTTT. This codes for CASSETGIGEKLFF.

V usage is TRBV30 and J usage is TRBJ2-2; 7 bases line up with TRBD1. This CDR3 comprises 15 residues. CDR1 and CDR2 from the germline V gene are GTSNPN and SVGIG (reference sequence). Trimming took 0 bases from V and 3 from J; bases not matched to a gene: 4. CDR3 nucleotide sequence: TGTGCCTGGAGTGTAGGGACAGATTACACCGGGGAGCTGTTTTTT. As protein: CAWSVGTDYTGELFF.

This chain joins TRBV5-1 and TRBJ2-7; TRBD1 matches 11 bases. Trimming took 3 bases from V and 7 from J; bases not matched to a gene: 12. Germline V lookup: CDR1 SGHRS, CDR2 YFSETQ. The CDR3 totals 16 residues. CDR3 protein: CASSYKPGQGVQEQYF. The CDR3 nucleotides read TGCGCCAGCAGCTATAAACCGGGACAGGGGGTGCAGGAGCAGTACTTC.